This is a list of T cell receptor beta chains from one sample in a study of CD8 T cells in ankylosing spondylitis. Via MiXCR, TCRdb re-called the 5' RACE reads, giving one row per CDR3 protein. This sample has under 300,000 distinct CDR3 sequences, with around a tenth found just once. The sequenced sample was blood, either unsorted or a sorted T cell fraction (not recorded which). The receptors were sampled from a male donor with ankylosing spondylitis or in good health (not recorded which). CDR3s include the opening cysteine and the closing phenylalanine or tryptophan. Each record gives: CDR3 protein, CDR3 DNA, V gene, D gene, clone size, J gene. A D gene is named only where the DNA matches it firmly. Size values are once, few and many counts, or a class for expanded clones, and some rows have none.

CDR3 protein: CASSDFGGSSYNEQFF
CDR3 DNA: TGTGCCAGCAGTGACTTCGGTGGGAGCTCCTACAATGAGCAGTTCTTC
V gene: TRBV6-1
D gene: NA
clone size: many
J gene: TRBJ2-1

CDR3 protein: CASRPGTDNQPQHF
CDR3 DNA: TGTGCCAGCAGGCCCGGGACGGACAATCAGCCCCAGCATTTT
V gene: TRBV12-3/TRBV12-4
D gene: NA
clone size: NA
J gene: TRBJ1-5

CDR3 protein: CAIRLAGGSTDTQYF
CDR3 DNA: TGTGCCATCAGATTAGCGGGGGGCAGCACAGATACGCAGTATTTT
V gene: TRBV10-3
D gene: TRBD2
clone size: NA
J gene: TRBJ2-3

CDR3 protein: CASSLNIETQYF
CDR3 DNA: TGTGCCAGCAGCTTGAATATCGAGACCCAGTACTTC
V gene: TRBV5-5
D gene: NA
clone size: few
J gene: TRBJ2-5

CDR3 protein: CASSLEGDYNEQFF
CDR3 DNA: TGCGCCAGCAGCTTGGAGGGCGACTACAATGAGCAGTTCTTC
V gene: TRBV5-1
D gene: NA
clone size: many
J gene: TRBJ2-1

CDR3 protein: CATPGGTLYQETQYF
CDR3 DNA: TGTGCCACCCCCGGGGGGACTCTTTACCAAGAGACCCAGTACTTC
V gene: TRBV12-3/TRBV12-4
D gene: TRBD2
clone size: many
J gene: TRBJ2-5

CDR3 protein: CSVEGGSFGGNEQFF
CDR3 DNA: TGCAGCGTTGAGGGGGGCAGTTTTGGCGGCAATGAGCAGTTCTTC
V gene: TRBV29-1
D gene: NA
clone size: NA
J gene: TRBJ2-1

CDR3 protein: CASSLVGESEQFF
CDR3 DNA: TGTGCCAGCAGCTTAGTAGGTGAAAGTGAGCAGTTCTTC
V gene: TRBV7-6
D gene: NA
clone size: many
J gene: TRBJ2-1

CDR3 protein: CASSPTGLAGGLSTDTQYF
CDR3 DNA: TGTGCCAGCAGTCCGACGGGACTAGCGGGAGGCCTCAGCACAGATACGCAGTATTTT
V gene: TRBV28
D gene: TRBD2
clone size: few
J gene: TRBJ2-3

CDR3 protein: CASSYSRGAGDTQYF
CDR3 DNA: TGTGCCAGCAGTTACTCGCGGGGTGCAGGGGATACGCAGTATTTT
V gene: TRBV6-2/TRBV6-3
D gene: NA
clone size: many
J gene: TRBJ2-3

CDR3 protein: CAGSSPPGGLGNTIYF
CDR3 DNA: TGTGCCGGCAGTTCCCCGCCGGGGGGCTTAGGAAACACCATATATTTT
V gene: TRBV28
D gene: NA
clone size: NA
J gene: TRBJ1-3

CDR3 protein: CASSPTGLAGENNEQFF
CDR3 DNA: TGCGCCAGCAGCCCAACGGGACTAGCGGGGGAGAACAATGAGCAGTTCTTC
V gene: TRBV5-1
D gene: TRBD2
clone size: NA
J gene: TRBJ2-1

CDR3 protein: CASSSRDIPQETQYF
CDR3 DNA: TGTGCCAGCAGCTCCCGGGACATCCCCCAAGAGACCCAGTACTTC
V gene: TRBV21-1
D gene: NA
clone size: many
J gene: TRBJ2-5

CDR3 protein: CASSLTGGMNTEAFF
CDR3 DNA: TGCGCCAGCAGCTTGACAGGGGGGATGAACACTGAAGCTTTCTTT
V gene: TRBV5-1
D gene: TRBD1
clone size: few
J gene: TRBJ1-1

CDR3 protein: CASSQDLQSLGSNQPQHF
CDR3 DNA: TGTGCCAGCAGCCAAGATCTTCAGTCACTAGGCAGCAATCAGCCCCAGCATTTT
V gene: TRBV4-2
D gene: NA
clone size: many
J gene: TRBJ1-5

CDR3 protein: CASSRSTASYGYTF
CDR3 DNA: TGTGCCAGCTCACGATCGACAGCCAGCTATGGCTACACCTTC
V gene: TRBV18
D gene: NA
clone size: many
J gene: TRBJ1-2

CDR3 protein: CSASQAGALTGELFF
CDR3 DNA: TGCAGTGCTAGTCAAGCGGGGGCCCTCACCGGGGAGCTGTTTTTT
V gene: TRBV20-1
D gene: TRBD2
clone size: many
J gene: TRBJ2-2

CDR3 protein: CASSTTSGRTDTQYF
CDR3 DNA: TGTGCCAGCAGCACGACTAGCGGGAGGACAGATACGCAGTATTTT
V gene: TRBV7-2
D gene: TRBD2
clone size: few
J gene: TRBJ2-3

CDR3 protein: CSAIRTANTEAFF
CDR3 DNA: TGCAGTGCCATTAGGACGGCGAACACTGAAGCTTTCTTT
V gene: TRBV20-1
D gene: NA
clone size: NA
J gene: TRBJ1-1

CDR3 protein: CASSRRTSGRADTQYF
CDR3 DNA: TGTGCCAGCAGTCGAAGGACTAGCGGGAGGGCAGATACGCAGTATTTT
V gene: TRBV6-1
D gene: TRBD2
clone size: NA
J gene: TRBJ2-3

CDR3 protein: CSVDATGGDEQFF
CDR3 DNA: TGCAGCGTTGATGCGACAGGGGGGGATGAGCAGTTCTTC
V gene: TRBV29-1
D gene: TRBD1
clone size: many
J gene: TRBJ2-1

CDR3 protein: CASSWADRGIYGYTF
CDR3 DNA: TGCGCCAGCAGCTGGGCGGACAGGGGAATCTATGGCTACACCTTC
V gene: TRBV5-1
D gene: TRBD1
clone size: many
J gene: TRBJ1-2

CDR3 protein: CASSFPRGGTYNEQFF
CDR3 DNA: TGTGCCAGCAGTTTTCCCAGAGGGGGCACTTACAATGAGCAGTTCTTC
V gene: TRBV28
D gene: TRBD1
clone size: many
J gene: TRBJ2-1

CDR3 protein: CASSLDSTGELFF
CDR3 DNA: TGTGCCAGCAGCTTGGACAGTACCGGGGAGCTGTTTTTT
V gene: TRBV5-4
D gene: NA
clone size: many
J gene: TRBJ2-2

CDR3 protein: CASSRTGTYEQYF
CDR3 DNA: TGTGCCAGCAGTCGGACAGGAACTTACGAGCAGTACTTC
V gene: TRBV28
D gene: TRBD1
clone size: many
J gene: TRBJ2-7

CDR3 protein: CSFQQQGSYEQYF
CDR3 DNA: TGCAGTTTTCAACAGCAGGGATCCTACGAGCAGTACTTC
V gene: TRBV20-1
D gene: NA
clone size: many
J gene: TRBJ2-7

CDR3 protein: CASSPRPNKDGYTF
CDR3 DNA: TGCGCCAGCAGCCCACGACCCAATAAGGATGGCTACACCTTC
V gene: TRBV5-1
D gene: NA
clone size: few
J gene: TRBJ1-2

CDR3 protein: CASSPLGEPLHF
CDR3 DNA: TGCGCCAGCAGCCCACTGGGGGAGCCCCTCCACTTT
V gene: TRBV5-1
D gene: NA
clone size: many
J gene: TRBJ1-6

CDR3 protein: CSARLAGGRETQYF
CDR3 DNA: TGCAGTGCTAGATTAGCGGGGGGGCGGGAGACCCAGTACTTC
V gene: TRBV20-1
D gene: TRBD2
clone size: NA
J gene: TRBJ2-5

CDR3 protein: CASSLERTQYF
CDR3 DNA: TGTGCCAGCAGCCTCGAGAGGACCCAGTACTTC
V gene: TRBV12-3/TRBV12-4
D gene: NA
clone size: many
J gene: TRBJ2-5

CDR3 protein: CATVGQGSSPLHF
CDR3 DNA: TGTGCCACCGTAGGACAGGGCTCATCACCCCTCCACTTT
V gene: TRBV6-1
D gene: TRBD1
clone size: many
J gene: TRBJ1-6

CDR3 protein: CASSDLGGASVGEQYF
CDR3 DNA: TGTGCCAGCAGTGATCTAGGGGGCGCTTCCGTCGGCGAGCAGTACTTC
V gene: TRBV28
D gene: TRBD1
clone size: few
J gene: TRBJ2-7

CDR3 protein: CASSNYNEQFF
CDR3 DNA: TGTGCCAGCAGTAACTACAATGAGCAGTTCTTC
V gene: TRBV2
D gene: NA
clone size: many
J gene: TRBJ2-1

CDR3 protein: CASTGPGTSDRELFF
CDR3 DNA: TGTGCCAGCACGGGACCCGGGACTAGCGATCGGGAGCTGTTTTTT
V gene: TRBV12-3/TRBV12-4
D gene: TRBD2
clone size: few
J gene: TRBJ2-2

CDR3 protein: CSARAGTVGNTETQYF
CDR3 DNA: TGCAGTGCTAGAGCTGGGACAGTCGGAAATACAGAGACCCAGTACTTC
V gene: TRBV20-1
D gene: TRBD1
clone size: many
J gene: TRBJ2-5